This T cell receptor beta chain was obtained from a study of blood T cell repertoires in COVID-19. Study at large: Specimens from acute and convalescent COVID-19 originated in the United States, Italy and Spain.

The CDR3 runs to 17 residues. V lost 6 bases and J lost 0, with 18 bases in between. Germline-derived CDR1 and CDR2 are LGHDT and YNNKEL (reference sequence). Original handling: For nucleated cells, counts were estimated from reference gene primer amplification. Clones were sequenced by immunoSEQ multiplex PCR, and TCRdb holds only the in-frame ones, with some missing. D and trimming come from the DNA, and the V and J calls and clone size come from that table. The data show tens of thousands of clones, with roughly 89% seen just once and around 9% held by the top ten. The rearrangement uses TRBV3-1 (or the pseudogene TRBV3-2) and TRBJ2-1; D possibly corresponds to TRBD2 (6 bases). Specimen: peripheral blood. This TCR derives from a man at least 80 years old with acute or convalescent COVID-19. The CDR3 nucleotides are TGTGCCAGCAGTTATACGGGACTCGGGAGCTCCTACAATGAGCAGTTCTTC. Translating it yields CASSYTGLGSSYNEQFF.